These 23 T cell receptor beta chains originate from one sample sequenced in a study of CD8 T cells in Susac syndrome. The RNA, roughly 0.45 to 1 ug, was put through reverse transcription using random hexamers. One entry per CDR3 protein results from TCRdb running MiXCR on the immunoSEQ multiplex PCR reads. The sample consists of over 100,000 distinct CDR3 sequences, 90% to 96% of them appearing once. Sequencing used CD4+ T cells from PBMCs. The receptors were gathered from a human donor in good health.

This chain uses TRBV3-1 with TRBJ2-2; no reliable D call. Trimming took off 3 bases at V and 4 bases at J, with 3 bases between the two ends. CDR1 is LGHDT and CDR2 is YNNKEL in the germline V gene (reference sequence). This CDR3 is 12 amino acids long. This CDR3 reads CASSHLTGELFF. DNA of the CDR3: TGTGCCAGCAGCCATCTCACCGGGGAGCTGTTTTTT.

V gene TRBV25-1 combines with J gene TRBJ1-3, with 12 bases lining up with TRBD1. V was clipped by 2 bases and J by 5 bases; unmatched bases: 1. Germline-derived CDR1 and CDR2 are MGHDK and SYGVNS. CDR3 length: 15 residues. CDR3 nucleotides: TGTGCCAGCAGTGAAGGGACAGGGGGCCGAAACACCATATATTTT. Translated: CASSEGTGGRNTIYF.

The rearrangement uses TRBV7-9 and TRBJ1-2; 9 bases are shared with TRBD1. V lost 3 bases and J lost 6; bases outside the gene matches: 2. The CDR3 extends over 13 amino acids. Germline CDR1 and CDR2: SEHNR and FQNEAQ (reference sequence). The CDR3 sequence is CASSFTGGDGYTF. CDR3 sequence (DNA): TGTGCCAGCAGCTTTACAGGGGGCGATGGCTACACCTTC.

The CDR3: CASSPINTEAFF. CDR3 DNA: TGTGCCAGCTCACCGATTAACACTGAAGCTTTCTTT. This chain connects TRBV18 to TRBJ1-1, with D unclear. Deletions cut 3 bases from V and 2 bases from J, with 4 bases between. Germline CDR1 is KGHSH and CDR2 is LQKENI. The CDR3 has 12 amino acids.

This clonotype was detected only once. The chain uses TRBV3-1 and TRBJ2-5, with TRBD1 identical over 7 bases. The CDR3 spans 15 residues. Germline V CDR1 and CDR2: LGHDT, YNNKEL (reference sequence). V was pared by 4 bases and J by 5 bases, with 10 bases of the junction left unmatched. CDR3 amino acids: CASSPYRGVEETQYF. CDR3 DNA: TGTGCCAGCAGCCCGTACAGGGGAGTTGAGGAGACCCAGTACTTC.

The chain combines TRBV20-1 with TRBJ2-5, with D possibly TRBD2 on 7 matching bases. This CDR3 region has 13 residues. Per germline, CDR1 DFQATT and CDR2 SNEGSKA (reference sequence). Trimming left V 6 bases short and J 4 bases short, with 15 bases between. CDR3 in amino acids: CSAQRRGGETQYF. CDR3 in DNA: TGCAGTGCGCAGCGGAGGGGGGGAGAGACCCAGTACTTC.

The rearrangement links TRBV6-6 to TRBJ2-2; D perhaps matches TRBD1 (5 bases). The CDR3 runs 13 residues. Trimming removed 9 bases at V and 2 bases at J, with 10 bases between. Germline V gives CDR1 MNHNY, CDR2 SVGAGI (reference sequence). The CDR3 protein is CASGHTNTGELFF. The CDR3, as DNA: TGTGCCAGTGGACATACTAACACCGGGGAGCTGTTTTTT.

This clonotype was seen once. The gene calls are TRBV19 and TRBJ1-2; D is perhaps TRBD1 (6 bases). The CDR3 consists of 15 residues. Trimming shortened V by 5 bases and J by 5 bases, and 18 bases separated the two germline ends. Germline lookup yields CDR1 LNHDA and CDR2 SQIVND (reference sequence). The CDR3 sequence is CASSAGTGTSYGYTF. The CDR3 region has the DNA TGTGCCAGTAGTGCGGGTACCGGGACATCATATGGCTACACCTTC.

The chain has TRBV4-1 and TRBJ2-2; D assignment may be TRBD1 or TRBD2 (5 bases each). The V end was cut by 4 bases, the J end by 3 bases, with 15 bases between. Germline CDR1 MGHRA, CDR2 YSYEKL. CDR3 length: 16 amino acids. This CDR3 is CASSPRQRSDTGELFF. The CDR3 DNA follows: TGCGCCAGCAGCCCACGACAGCGGTCCGACACCGGGGAGCTGTTTTTT.

The CDR3 coding sequence is TGTGCCAGCAGCCGACAGGGCAGTCTTTGGACCGGGGAGCTGTTTTTT. Translated: CASSRQGSLWTGELFF. V gene TRBV3-1 combines with J gene TRBJ2-2, with 7 bases fitting TRBD1. Germline CDR1 LGHDT, CDR2 YNNKEL (reference sequence). Unmatched junction bases numbered 10, after V lost 4 bases and J lost 5 bases. CDR3 length equals 16 residues.

The genes are TRBV12-3 or TRBV12-4 and TRBJ1-6; no reliable D call. V lost 2 bases to trimming and J lost 9 bases, with 5 bases between them. This CDR3 spans 12 amino acids. This CDR3 reads CASSLQSSPLHF. Written as DNA, the CDR3 is TGTGCCAGCAGTTTACAGAGTTCACCCCTCCACTTT.

The rearrangement links TRBV20-1 to TRBJ1-1; D gene uncertain. Germline V gene lookup returns CDR1 DFQATT and CDR2 SNEGSKA (reference sequence). The CDR3 is 11 amino acids. Trimming took off 3 bases at V and 5 bases at J, with 7 bases between the two ends. The CDR3 DNA sequence: TGCAGTGCTAGGGAACGGACTGAAGCTTTCTTT. This gives the protein CSARERTEAFF.

V is TRBV7-2 and J is TRBJ1-5; D gene unclear. Trimming removed 1 base at V and 7 bases at J, with 17 bases between. The CDR3 runs to 16 residues. Germline V lookup: CDR1 SGHTA, CDR2 FQGNSA. This chain's CDR3 is CASSLGNNLVGQPQHF. CDR3 nucleotides: TGTGCCAGCAGCTTAGGGAACAACCTAGTAGGACAGCCCCAGCATTTT.

This chain connects TRBV5-1 to TRBJ2-5; no reliable D call. V lost 0 bases and J 0 bases, leaving 12 bases between the germline ends. The germline CDR1 and CDR2 sequences are SGHRS and YFSETQ. The CDR3 runs 16 residues. The CDR3 coding sequence is TGCGCCAGCAGCTTGGGGCCGGAGTCGTACCAAGAGACCCAGTACTTC. Encoded protein: CASSLGPESYQETQYF.

V is TRBV20-1 and J is TRBJ2-3; D gene ambiguous. V shed 0 bases and J shed 4 bases, with 14 bases lying between them. Germline assignment: CDR1 DFQATT and CDR2 SNEGSKA (reference sequence). This CDR3 comprises 15 residues. Here the CDR3 DNA reads TGCAGTGCTAGAGATTCGAACCATAGCCCAGATACGCAGTATTTT. Encoded protein: CSARDSNHSPDTQYF.

V gene TRBV3-1 combines with J gene TRBJ2-5; D unresolved. V was pared by 1 base and J by 5 bases, with 11 bases between. The germline CDR1 and CDR2 sequences are LGHDT and YNNKEL (reference sequence). There are 14 residues in the CDR3. The CDR3 spells CASSQAQPGETQYF. The CDR3 bases are TGTGCCAGCAGCCAAGCCCAACCCGGGGAGACCCAGTACTTC.

The rearrangement joins TRBV30 to TRBJ1-1, with D hard to call. V was clipped by 2 bases and J by 2 bases, with 9 bases between them. In germline, CDR1 is GTSNPN, CDR2 SVGIG (reference sequence). CDR3 size: 13 residues. CDR3 coding DNA: TGTGCCTGGAGTACCCGGGGAAACACTGAAGCTTTCTTT. Translating gives CAWSTRGNTEAFF.

The chain is built from TRBV21-1 and TRBJ2-1; the tabulated D call, TRBD2, remains unverified against the DNA. TRBV21-1 is a recognized pseudogene. The CDR3 runs to 15 residues. DNA for the CDR3: TGTGCCAGCAGCTCAGACCTACGGGAGGTGGGTGAGCAGTTCTTC. It specifies CASSSDLREVGEQFF.

The CDR3 region is CASSLFGTEAFF. CDR3 nucleotide sequence: TGTGCCAGCAGTTTATTTGGGACGGAAGCTTTCTTT. This rearrangement joins TRBV28 to TRBJ1-1, with D possibly matching TRBD1 (5 bases). Germline CDR1 and CDR2: MDHEN and SYDVKM. This CDR3 spans 12 amino acids. The V gene lost 1 base and the J gene lost 8 bases, with 8 bases spanning the gap.

The genes are TRBV5-6 and TRBJ1-5; TRBD1 matches 9 bases. CDR1 and CDR2 (germline): SGHDT, YYEEEE. The CDR3 extends over 18 amino acids. J lost 1 base, V lost 3 bases, and 11 bases had no gene match. The CDR3 DNA is TGTGCCAGCAGCTCCCTAACTCGGACAGGGGCAAGCAATCAGCCCCAGCATTTT. This gives the protein CASSSLTRTGASNQPQHF.

V usage is TRBV23-1 and J usage is TRBJ2-1; 7 bases are shared with TRBD1. TRBV23-1 is filed as an ORF, its function uncertain. The CDR3 length is 15 residues. Losses at the gene ends were 0 bases for V and 7 bases for J; bases not matched to a gene: 6. The CDR3: CASSQSRGPSNEQFF. The CDR3 DNA reads TGCGCCAGCAGTCAATCAAGGGGGCCTTCGAATGAGCAGTTCTTC.

The CDR3 region has the DNA TGTGCCAGCAGTTACGCGGACAGGGGTCGGGAGCTGTTTTTT. Protein: CASSYADRGRELFF. The J gene is TRBJ2-2, the V gene TRBV6-5; 9 positions agree with TRBD1. After removal of 2 bases from V and 9 bases from J, the junction contained 4 bases not matched to a gene. Germline V gene sequence: CDR1 MNHEY, CDR2 SVGAGI. CDR3 length: 14 amino acids.

The chain has TRBV6-6 and TRBJ2-3; weak D call: TRBD1 (5 bases). V lost 6 bases, J lost 2 bases, and 15 bases lay in between. Per germline, CDR1 MNHNY and CDR2 SVGAGI (reference sequence). The CDR3 is made up of 15 amino acids. Here the CDR3 DNA reads TGTGCCAGCAGGGACATGGGGCGGAACACAGATACGCAGTATTTT. Amino acid sequence: CASRDMGRNTDTQYF.